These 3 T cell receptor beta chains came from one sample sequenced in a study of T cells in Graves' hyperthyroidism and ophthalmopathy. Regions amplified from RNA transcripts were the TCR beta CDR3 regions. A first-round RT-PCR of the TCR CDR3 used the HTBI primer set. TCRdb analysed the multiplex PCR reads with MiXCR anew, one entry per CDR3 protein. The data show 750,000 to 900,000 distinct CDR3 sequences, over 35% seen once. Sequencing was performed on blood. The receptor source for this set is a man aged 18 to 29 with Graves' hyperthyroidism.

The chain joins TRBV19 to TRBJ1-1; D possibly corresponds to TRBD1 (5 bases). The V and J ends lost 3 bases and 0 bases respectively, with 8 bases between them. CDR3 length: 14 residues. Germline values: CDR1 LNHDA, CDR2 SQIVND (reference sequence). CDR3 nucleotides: TGTGCCAGTAGTATCCCAGGGATGAACACTGAAGCTTTCTTT. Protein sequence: CASSIPGMNTEAFF.

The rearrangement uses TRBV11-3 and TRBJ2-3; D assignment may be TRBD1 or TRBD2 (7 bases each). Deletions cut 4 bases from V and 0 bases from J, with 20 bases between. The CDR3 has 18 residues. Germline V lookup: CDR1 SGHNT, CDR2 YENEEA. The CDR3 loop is CASSSGRGLSGSTDTQYF. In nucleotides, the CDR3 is TGTGCCAGCAGCTCAGGGAGGGGGCTTTCCGGGAGCACAGATACGCAGTATTTT. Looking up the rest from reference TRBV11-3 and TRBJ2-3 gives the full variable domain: EAGVVQSPRYKIIEKKQPVAFWCNPISGHNTLYWYLQNLGQGPELLIRYENEEAVDDSQLPKDRFSAERLKGVDSTLKIQPAELGDSAVYLCASSSGRGLSGSTDTQYFGPGTRLTVL.

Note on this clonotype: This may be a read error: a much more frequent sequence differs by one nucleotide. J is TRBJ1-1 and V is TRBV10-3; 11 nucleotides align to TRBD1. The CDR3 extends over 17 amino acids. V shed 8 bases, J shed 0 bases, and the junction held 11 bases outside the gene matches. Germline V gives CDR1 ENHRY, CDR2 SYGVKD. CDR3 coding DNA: TGTGCCATCGACTCAGGGACAGGGGGTACTTTGAACACTGAAGCTTTCTTT. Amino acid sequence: CAIDSGTGGTLNTEAFF.